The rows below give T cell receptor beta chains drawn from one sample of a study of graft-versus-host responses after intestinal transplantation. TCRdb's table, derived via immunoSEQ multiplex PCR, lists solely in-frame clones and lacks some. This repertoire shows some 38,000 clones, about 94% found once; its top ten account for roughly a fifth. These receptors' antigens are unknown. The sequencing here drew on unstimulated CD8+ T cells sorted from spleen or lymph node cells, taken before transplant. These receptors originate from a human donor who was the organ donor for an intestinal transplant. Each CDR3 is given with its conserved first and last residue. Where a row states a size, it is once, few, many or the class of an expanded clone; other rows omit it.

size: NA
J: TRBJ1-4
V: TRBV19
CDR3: CASSISNEKLFF

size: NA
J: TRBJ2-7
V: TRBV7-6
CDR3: CASSLRVQGAYSYEQYF

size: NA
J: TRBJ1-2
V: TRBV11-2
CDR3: CASRPDSSYGYTF

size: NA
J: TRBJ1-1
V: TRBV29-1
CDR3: CSVDWGEAFF

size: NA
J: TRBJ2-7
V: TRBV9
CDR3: CASSRTGYEQYF

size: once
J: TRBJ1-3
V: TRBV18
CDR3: CASSPLSGNTIYF

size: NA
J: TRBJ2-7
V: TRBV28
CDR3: CASSDGSPSYEQYF

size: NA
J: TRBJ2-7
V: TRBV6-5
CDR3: CASSLGGSYEQYF

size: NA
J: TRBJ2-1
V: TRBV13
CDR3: CASSFEGDEQFF

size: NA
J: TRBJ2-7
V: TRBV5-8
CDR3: CASSLVVVPYEQYF

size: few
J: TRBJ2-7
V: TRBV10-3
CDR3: CAISVASGAGYEQYF

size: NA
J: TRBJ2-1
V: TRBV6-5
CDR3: CASSYSGGSSYNEQFF

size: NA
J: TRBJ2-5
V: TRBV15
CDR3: CATSSTRTMQETQYF

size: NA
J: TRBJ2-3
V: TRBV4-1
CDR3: CASSPTSTDTQYF

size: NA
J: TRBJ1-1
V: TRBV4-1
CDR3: CASSQVGGYTEAFF

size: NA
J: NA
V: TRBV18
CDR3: CASSPLGPSGSLVEQYF

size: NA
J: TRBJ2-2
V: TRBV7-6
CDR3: CASSLLLAGGWTGELFF

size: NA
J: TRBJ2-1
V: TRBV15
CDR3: CATAPHRTNNEQFF

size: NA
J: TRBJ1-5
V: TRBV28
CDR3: CASSLWGNQPQHF

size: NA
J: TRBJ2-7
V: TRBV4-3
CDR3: CASSQAAAREQYF

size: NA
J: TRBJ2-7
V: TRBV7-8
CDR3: CASSFGVVSYEQYF

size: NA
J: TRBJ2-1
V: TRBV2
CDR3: CASGRAPDLYNEQFF

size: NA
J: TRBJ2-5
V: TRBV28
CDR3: CASSFMQGLRTQYF

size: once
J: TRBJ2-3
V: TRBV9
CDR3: CASSVSGISTDTQYF

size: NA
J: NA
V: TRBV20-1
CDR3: CSARHSYEQYF

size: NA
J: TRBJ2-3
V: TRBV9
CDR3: CASSGAGIVADTQYF

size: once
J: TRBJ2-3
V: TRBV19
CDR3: CASSILSGRFTDTQYF

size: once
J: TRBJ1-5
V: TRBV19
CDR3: CASSRQGNQPQHF

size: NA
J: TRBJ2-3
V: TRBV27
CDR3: CASSSRTGYPDTQYF

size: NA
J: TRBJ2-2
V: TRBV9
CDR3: CASSARAGESRGELFF

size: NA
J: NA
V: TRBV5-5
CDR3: CASSLPGTVYAYEQYF

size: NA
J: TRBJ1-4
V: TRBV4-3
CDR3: CASSQVIRREKLFF

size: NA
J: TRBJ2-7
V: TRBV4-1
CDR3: CASSQDPRSGYEQYF